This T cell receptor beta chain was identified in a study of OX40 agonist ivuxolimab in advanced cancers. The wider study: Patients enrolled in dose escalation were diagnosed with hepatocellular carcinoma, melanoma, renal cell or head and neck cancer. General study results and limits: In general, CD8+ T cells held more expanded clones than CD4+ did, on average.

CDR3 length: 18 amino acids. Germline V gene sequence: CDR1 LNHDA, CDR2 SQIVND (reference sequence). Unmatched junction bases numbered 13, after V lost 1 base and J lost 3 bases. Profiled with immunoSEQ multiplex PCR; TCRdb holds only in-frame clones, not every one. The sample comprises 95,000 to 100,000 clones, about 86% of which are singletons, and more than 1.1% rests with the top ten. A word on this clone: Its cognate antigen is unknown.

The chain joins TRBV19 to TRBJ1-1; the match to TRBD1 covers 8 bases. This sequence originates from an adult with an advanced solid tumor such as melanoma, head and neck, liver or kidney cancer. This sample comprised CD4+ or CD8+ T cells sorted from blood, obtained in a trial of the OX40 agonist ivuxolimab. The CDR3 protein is CASSIAGQGSSVDTEAFF. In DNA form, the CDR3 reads TGTGCCAGTAGTATAGCAGGACAGGGATCATCGGTGGACACTGAAGCTTTCTTT.